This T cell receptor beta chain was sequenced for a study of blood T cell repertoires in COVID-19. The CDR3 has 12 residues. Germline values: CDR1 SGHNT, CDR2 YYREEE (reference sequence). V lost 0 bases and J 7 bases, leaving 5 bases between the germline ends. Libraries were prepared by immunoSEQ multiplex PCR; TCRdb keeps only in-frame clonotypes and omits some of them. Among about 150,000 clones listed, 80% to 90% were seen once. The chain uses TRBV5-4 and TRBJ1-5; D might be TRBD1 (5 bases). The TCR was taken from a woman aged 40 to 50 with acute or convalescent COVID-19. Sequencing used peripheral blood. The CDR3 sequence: CASSLAGQPQHF. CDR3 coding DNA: TGTGCCAGCAGCTTGGCAGGGCAGCCCCAGCATTTT.